Reported below is one TCR beta chain. Original handling: Reference gene primer amplification yielded estimated nucleated cell counts. Sequenced by immunoSEQ multiplex PCR; TCRdb stores in-frame clones only, minus some. V and J calls plus clone size are reproduced from that table; the DNA served to infer D and trimming. Of 150,000 to 200,000 clones listed, about 79% are singletons. This sample stems from a study of blood T cell repertoires in COVID-19. Across the study: The United States, Italy and Spain supplied acute and convalescent COVID-19 samples. Sample material is recorded as cDNA or gDNA derived from T cells, B-cell-depleted T cells, or PBMCs.

The trim removed 4 bases at V and 0 bases at J, leaving 3 bases unmatched. CDR1 MNHEY and CDR2 SVGAGI come from the germline V gene. CDR3 length equals 15 residues. The receptor's source is a woman aged 70-85 years with acute or convalescent COVID-19. The chain is built from TRBV6-5 and TRBJ2-5, with 9 bases aligning to TRBD1. The material sequenced was peripheral blood. The CDR3 sequence is CASSFGQGYQETQYF. CDR3 DNA sequence: TGTGCCAGCAGTTTCGGACAGGGGTACCAAGAGACCCAGTACTTC.